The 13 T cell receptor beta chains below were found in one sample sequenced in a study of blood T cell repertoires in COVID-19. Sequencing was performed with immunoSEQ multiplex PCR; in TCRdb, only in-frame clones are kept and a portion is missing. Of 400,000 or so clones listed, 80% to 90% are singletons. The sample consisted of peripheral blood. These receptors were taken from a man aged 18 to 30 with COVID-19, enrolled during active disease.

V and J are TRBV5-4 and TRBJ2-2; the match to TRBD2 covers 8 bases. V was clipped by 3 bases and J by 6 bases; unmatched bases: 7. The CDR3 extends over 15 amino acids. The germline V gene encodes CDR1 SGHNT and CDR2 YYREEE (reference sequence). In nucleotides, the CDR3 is TGTGCCAGCAGCTACGCAGCGGGAGCCGCCGGGGAGCTGTTTTTT. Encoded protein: CASSYAAGAAGELFF.

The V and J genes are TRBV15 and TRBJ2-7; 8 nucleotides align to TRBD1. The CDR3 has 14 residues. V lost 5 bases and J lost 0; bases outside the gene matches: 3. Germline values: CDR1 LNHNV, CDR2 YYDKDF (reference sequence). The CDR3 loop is CATSGDRRSYEQYF. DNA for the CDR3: TGTGCCACCAGCGGGGACAGGCGCTCCTACGAGCAGTACTTC.

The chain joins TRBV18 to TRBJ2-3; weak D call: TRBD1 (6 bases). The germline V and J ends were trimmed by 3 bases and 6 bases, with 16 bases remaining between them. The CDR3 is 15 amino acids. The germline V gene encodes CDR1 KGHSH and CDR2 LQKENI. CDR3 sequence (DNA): TGTGCCAGCTCACCTTTTGGGGGCGGTGAGGATACGCAGTATTTT. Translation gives CASSPFGGGEDTQYF.

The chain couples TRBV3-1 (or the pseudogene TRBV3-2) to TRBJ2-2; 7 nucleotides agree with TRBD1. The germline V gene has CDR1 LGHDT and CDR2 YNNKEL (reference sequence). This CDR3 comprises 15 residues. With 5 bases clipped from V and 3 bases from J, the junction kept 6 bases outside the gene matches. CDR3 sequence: CASSSRQGDTGELFF. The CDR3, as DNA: TGTGCCAGCAGCTCCCGACAGGGCGACACCGGGGAGCTGTTTTTT.

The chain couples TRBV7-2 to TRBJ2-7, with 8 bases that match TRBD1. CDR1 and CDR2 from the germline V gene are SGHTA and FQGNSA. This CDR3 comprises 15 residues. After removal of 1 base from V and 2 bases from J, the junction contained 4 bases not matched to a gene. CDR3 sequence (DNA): TGTGCCAGCAGCTTAGATGGGACAGGAGCCTACGAGCAGTACTTC. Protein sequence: CASSLDGTGAYEQYF.

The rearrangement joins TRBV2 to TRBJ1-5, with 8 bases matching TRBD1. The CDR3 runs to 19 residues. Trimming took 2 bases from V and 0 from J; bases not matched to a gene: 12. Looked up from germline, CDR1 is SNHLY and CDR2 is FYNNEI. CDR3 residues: CASSEFLTGAVYSNQPQHF. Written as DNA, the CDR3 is TGTGCCAGCAGTGAATTCCTGACAGGGGCAGTATATAGCAATCAGCCCCAGCATTTT. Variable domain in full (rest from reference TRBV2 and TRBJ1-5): EPEVTQTPSHQVTQMGQEVILRCVPISNHLYFYWYRQILGQKVEFLVSFYNNEISEKSEIFDDQFSVERPDGSNFTLKIRSTKLEDSAMYFCASSEFLTGAVYSNQPQHFGDGTRLSIL.

CDR3 loop: CASSLGLAGVSYNEQFF. In nucleotides, the CDR3 is TGTGCCAGCAGCTTGGGACTAGCGGGAGTTTCCTACAATGAGCAGTTCTTC. The genes are TRBV5-4 and TRBJ2-1; TRBD2 aligns across 12 bases. Germline V gene lookup returns CDR1 SGHNT and CDR2 YYREEE (reference sequence). The trim removed 0 bases at V and 1 base at J, leaving 2 bases unmatched. The CDR3 length is 17 residues.

CDR3 in DNA: TGTGCCAGCAGCCACCTGGGGGGGCAGAATCAGCCCCAGCATTTT. It specifies CASSHLGGQNQPQHF. The chain couples TRBV5-5 to TRBJ1-5; tentative D call: TRBD1 (6 bases). Trimming took off 4 bases at V and 4 bases at J, with 15 bases between the two ends. Germline lookup yields CDR1 SGHKS and CDR2 YYEKEE (reference sequence). The CDR3 is made up of 15 amino acids. Based on the CDR3 plus reference TRBV5-5 and TRBJ1-5, the full variable domain is DAGVTQSPTHLIKTRGQQVTLRCSPISGHKSVSWYQQVLGQGPQFIFQYYEKEERGRGNFPDRFSARQFPNYSSELNVNALLLGDSALYLCASSHLGGQNQPQHFGDGTRLSIL.

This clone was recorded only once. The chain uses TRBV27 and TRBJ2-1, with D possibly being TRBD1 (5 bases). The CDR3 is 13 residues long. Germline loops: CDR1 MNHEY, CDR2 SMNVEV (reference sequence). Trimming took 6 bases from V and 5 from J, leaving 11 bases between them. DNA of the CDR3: TGTGCCAGCAGAGGGGTCTTAAACAATGAGCAGTTCTTC. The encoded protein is CASRGVLNNEQFF.

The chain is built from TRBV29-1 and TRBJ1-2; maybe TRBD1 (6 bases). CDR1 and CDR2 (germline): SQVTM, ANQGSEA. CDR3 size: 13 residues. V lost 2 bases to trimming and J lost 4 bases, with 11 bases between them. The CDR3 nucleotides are TGCAGCGTTGAATGGGGGCAGGGCTATGGCTACACCTTC. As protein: CSVEWGQGYGYTF. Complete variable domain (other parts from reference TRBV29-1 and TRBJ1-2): SAVISQKPSRDICQRGTSLTIQCQVDSQVTMMFWYRQQPGQSLTLIATANQGSEATYESGFVIDKFPISRPNLTFSTLTVSNMSPEDSSIYLCSVEWGQGYGYTFGSGTRLTVV.

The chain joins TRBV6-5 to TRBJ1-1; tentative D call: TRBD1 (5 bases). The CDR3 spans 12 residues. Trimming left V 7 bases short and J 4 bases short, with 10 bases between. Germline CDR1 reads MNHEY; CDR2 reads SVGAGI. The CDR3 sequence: CASNPGPTEAFF. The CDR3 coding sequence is TGTGCCAGCAACCCAGGGCCCACTGAAGCTTTCTTT.

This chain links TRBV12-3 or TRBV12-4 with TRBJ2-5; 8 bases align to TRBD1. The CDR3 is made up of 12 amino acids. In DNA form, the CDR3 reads TGTGGTAGCAGGGGGCGGCAAGAGACCCAGTACTTC. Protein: CGSRGRQETQYF.

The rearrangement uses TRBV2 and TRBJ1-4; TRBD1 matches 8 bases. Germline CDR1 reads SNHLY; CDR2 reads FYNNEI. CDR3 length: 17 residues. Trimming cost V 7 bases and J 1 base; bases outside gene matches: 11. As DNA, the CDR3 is TGTGCCAGCAAGCGGACAGGGACGGTTTTAACTAATGAAAAACTGTTTTTT. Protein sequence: CASKRTGTVLTNEKLFF. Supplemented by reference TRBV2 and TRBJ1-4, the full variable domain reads EPEVTQTPSHQVTQMGQEVILRCVPISNHLYFYWYRQILGQKVEFLVSFYNNEISEKSEIFDDQFSVERPDGSNFTLKIRSTKLEDSAMYFCASKRTGTVLTNEKLFFGSGTQLSVL.